The 5 T cell receptor beta chains below were found in one sample sequenced in a study of OX40 agonist ivuxolimab in advanced cancers. TCRdb's copy holds only in-frame clones and misses some; the assay was immunoSEQ multiplex PCR. The sample lists tens of thousands of clones; roughly 87% were seen once. The sample consisted of CD4+ or CD8+ T cells sorted from blood, taken in a trial of the OX40 agonist ivuxolimab. The receptors were sampled from an adult with an advanced solid tumor such as melanoma, head and neck, liver or kidney cancer.

The chain recombines TRBV9 with TRBJ2-1, with 8 bases lining up with TRBD1. CDR1 is SGDLS, CDR2 YYNGEE, per germline. J was trimmed by 0 bases and V by 4 bases; bases with no gene match: 9. CDR3 length equals 17 residues. CDR3 amino acids: CASSPGQGLSSYNEQFF. In DNA form, the CDR3 reads TGTGCCAGCAGCCCAGGACAGGGATTGAGCTCCTACAATGAGCAGTTCTTC. Full variable domain (missing parts from reference TRBV9 and TRBJ2-1): DSGVTQTPKHLITATGQRVTLRCSPRSGDLSVYWYQQSLDQGLQFLIQYYNGEERAKGNILERFSAQQFPDLHSELNLSSLELGDSALYFCASSPGQGLSSYNEQFFGPGTRLTVL.

The J gene is TRBJ2-7, the V gene TRBV5-1, with D tentatively TRBD1 (7 bases). V lost 3 bases to trimming and J lost 2 bases, with 12 bases between them. CDR3 size: 14 residues. CDR1 and CDR2 from the germline V gene are SGHRS and YFSETQ. CDR3: CASSSGGSAYEQYF. The CDR3 nucleotides read TGCGCCAGCAGCTCAGGGGGGTCCGCCTACGAGCAGTACTTC.

This clone was observed a few times. The sample holds other DNA sequences that translate to the same CDR3. CDR3 nucleotides: TGCGCCAGCAGTACGGGACAGGGGCGAGAGACCCAGTACTTC. As protein: CASSTGQGRETQYF. The V gene is TRBV5-1, the J gene TRBJ2-5; the match to TRBD1 covers 10 bases. In germline, CDR1 is SGHRS, CDR2 YFSETQ. The trim removed 5 bases at V and 4 bases at J, leaving 5 bases unmatched. This CDR3 contains 14 residues.

The rearrangement joins TRBV30 to TRBJ2-1, with 12 bases identical to TRBD1. This CDR3 has 14 amino acids. Germline-derived CDR1 and CDR2 are GTSNPN and SVGIG (reference sequence). Germline trimming cut 7 bases from V and 6 bases from J; bases unmatched to any gene: 7. CDR3 in amino acids: CALHGTGGFNEQFF. The CDR3 region has the DNA TGTGCCTTGCACGGGACAGGGGGCTTCAATGAGCAGTTCTTC.

This rearrangement joins TRBV30 to TRBJ2-5; 9 bases are shared with TRBD2. The trim removed 8 bases at V and 1 base at J, leaving 5 bases unmatched. In germline, CDR1 is GTSNPN, CDR2 SVGIG (reference sequence). This CDR3 comprises 13 residues. The CDR3 nucleotides are TGTGCCCGAACTAGCGGGTCCCAAGAGACCCAGTACTTC. As protein: CARTSGSQETQYF.